These 3 T cell receptor beta chains originate from one sample sequenced in a study of blood T cell repertoires in COVID-19. The protocol was immunoSEQ multiplex PCR, while the TCRdb copy is restricted to in-frame clones and leaves out a portion. The table records approximately 200,000 clones, around four fifths of them present only once. The specimen sequenced was peripheral blood. The receptors were gathered from a woman younger than 45 with acute or convalescent COVID-19.

This chain links TRBV27 with TRBJ2-1; D call uncertain. The CDR3 totals 15 residues. Germline V gene data show CDR1 as MNHEY and CDR2 as SMNVEV (reference sequence). Trimming shortened V by 0 bases and J by 2 bases, and 8 bases separated the two germline ends. CDR3 sequence reads: CASSLSPLTYNEQFF. For the CDR3, the DNA is TGTGCCAGCAGTTTATCACCACTCACCTACAATGAGCAGTTCTTC.

This clone was observed once. CDR3: CASSPTGNTGELFF. For the CDR3, the DNA is TGTGCCAGCAGCCCGACAGGGAACACCGGGGAGCTGTTTTTT. This rearrangement joins TRBV7-7 to TRBJ2-2; TRBD1 is a possible D gene (6 bases). CDR1 SSHAT and CDR2 FNYEAQ come from the germline V gene (reference sequence). The CDR3 is made up of 14 amino acids. V lost 5 bases and J lost 1, with 8 bases in between. Supplemented by reference TRBV7-7 and TRBJ2-2, the full variable domain reads GAGVSQSPRYKVTKRGQDVTLRCDPISSHATLYWYQQALGQGPEFLTYFNYEAQPDKSGLPSDRFSAERPEGSISTLTIQRTEQRDSAMYRCASSPTGNTGELFFGEGSRLTVL.

The rearrangement uses TRBV5-6 and TRBJ2-2; no reliable D call. The CDR3 has 13 amino acids. Germline CDR1 SGHDT, CDR2 YYEEEE. The V gene lost 9 bases and the J gene lost 0 bases, with 9 bases spanning the gap. CDR3 coding DNA: TGTGCCACCTCGCGGACGAACACCGGGGAGCTGTTTTTT. It translates to CATSRTNTGELFF.